This entry lists 13 T cell receptor beta chains sequenced from one sample in a study of cytomegalovirus exposure and HLA in healthy donors. The PCR made use of 60 Vbeta and 13 Jbeta primers. Assay used: immunoSEQ multiplex PCR; TCRdb lists only in-frame clones, some missing. Of roughly 190,000 clones in the sample, over 60% are singletons; the top ten hold approximately 2.1%. The sample taken for sequencing was PBMCs. These receptors were obtained from a woman under 40 in good health and CMV-seropositive.

The CDR3 DNA follows: TGTGCCACCAGCAGAGATAGTTCCGGGAACCCATCCGATCAGCCCCAGCATTTT. This translates into CATSRDSSGNPSDQPQHF. V and J are TRBV15 and TRBJ1-5, with D hard to call. V lost 0 bases and J 5 bases, leaving 20 bases between the germline ends. The CDR3 runs to 18 residues. Germline V gene sequence: CDR1 LNHNV, CDR2 YYDKDF (reference sequence).

The V and J genes are TRBV15 and TRBJ2-5, with no clear D. The CDR3 is made up of 13 amino acids. CDR1 and CDR2 (germline): LNHNV, YYDKDF (reference sequence). Deletions cut 5 bases from V and 2 bases from J, with 9 bases between. The CDR3 DNA is TGTGCCACCAGCTTCGACACACAAGAGACCCAGTACTTC. As protein: CATSFDTQETQYF. Together with reference TRBV15 and TRBJ2-5, the CDR3 gives the full variable domain: DAMVIQNPRYQVTQFGKPVTLSCSQTLNHNVMYWYQQKSSQAPKLLFHYYDKDFNNEADTPDNFQSRRPNTSFCFLDIRSPGLGDTAMYLCATSFDTQETQYFGPGTRLLVL.

Of note for this clone: Sequence at one end of the junction differs from germline and may be a read error. The chain uses TRBV7-2 and TRBJ1-1; possibly TRBD1 for D (6 bases). CDR3 length: 13 residues. Germline lookup yields CDR1 SGHTA and CDR2 FQGNSA. The CDR3 nucleotides read TGTGCCAGCAGCTTACAGGGGTGGCGCCCCGCGATCTTT. Its translation is CASSLQGWRPAIF.

The chain has TRBV28 and TRBJ2-2, with D perhaps TRBD1 (6 bases). The CDR3 sequence is 15 residues long. Germline-derived CDR1 and CDR2 are MDHEN and SYDVKM. Trimming pared 2 bases from V and 5 bases from J, leaving 12 bases between. In DNA, the CDR3 is TGTGCCAGCAGTTTAAATCAGGGGTGGACCGGGGAGCTGTTTTTT. Translating gives CASSLNQGWTGELFF.

V gene TRBV29-1 combines with J gene TRBJ1-1, with no clear D. The germline V gene encodes CDR1 SQVTM and CDR2 ANQGSEA. V lost 5 bases to trimming and J lost 1 base, with 5 bases between them. The CDR3 is 11 amino acids. Here the CDR3 DNA reads TGCAGCGTTAACGGGAACACTGAAGCTTTCTTT. This sequence encodes CSVNGNTEAFF.

Notes on this clone: Other DNA sequences within the sample encode an identical CDR3. The rearrangement uses TRBV18 and TRBJ1-5; D gene ambiguous. V shed 3 bases and J shed 2 bases, with 5 bases lying between them. The CDR3 runs 13 residues. CDR1 and CDR2 from the germline V gene are KGHSH and LQKENI. CDR3 in DNA: TGTGCCAGCTCACCCATTGGCAATCAGCCCCAGCATTTT. This encodes CASSPIGNQPQHF.

The gene calls are TRBV9 and TRBJ2-7; D is uncertain. With 0 bases removed from V and 1 base from J, the gap between germline ends came to 8 bases. Germline V lookup: CDR1 SGDLS, CDR2 YYNGEE. This CDR3 has 14 residues. The CDR3: CASSVGGRSYEQYF. The CDR3 DNA reads as TGTGCCAGCAGCGTAGGTGGCAGGTCCTACGAGCAGTACTTC.

This clone appeared once. The gene calls are TRBV6-6 and TRBJ1-2; D perhaps matches TRBD1 (5 bases). The germline gives CDR1 MNHNY, CDR2 SVGAGI (reference sequence). Trimming took off 6 bases at V and 8 bases at J, with 16 bases between the two ends. There are 13 residues in the CDR3. CDR3 protein: CASSRRQPDGYTF. CDR3 coding DNA: TGTGCCAGCAGCCGAAGACAGCCTGACGGCTACACCTTC.

This clone has a handful of counts. The genes are TRBV14 and TRBJ2-3; maybe TRBD2 (5 bases). Per the germline V gene, CDR1 is SGHDN and CDR2 is FVKESK. CDR3 size: 14 residues. The germline V and J ends were trimmed by 0 bases and 6 bases, with 10 bases remaining between them. The CDR3 DNA sequence: TGTGCCAGCAGCCAAGATCGTAGCGCGGATACGCAGTATTTT. Translation gives CASSQDRSADTQYF.

This chain links TRBV19 with TRBJ2-7; perhaps TRBD1 as D (6 bases). The CDR3 runs to 13 residues. Trimming removed 5 bases from V and 6 bases from J, with 14 bases in between. In germline, CDR1 is LNHDA, CDR2 SQIVND (reference sequence). The CDR3 DNA follows: TGTGCCAGTAGTGGCAGGGGCTGGGGCGAGCAGTACTTC. It codes for CASSGRGWGEQYF.

On this clone itself: The junction differs from germline at one of its ends, possibly a read error. The CDR3 loop is CASSDRGPLKTQYF. CDR3 in DNA: TGTGCTAGCAGCGACAGGGGGCCCTTGAAGACCCAGTACTTC. The chain joins TRBV7-7 to TRBJ2-5, with 10 positions matching TRBD1. The V gene's germline CDR1 is SSHAT and CDR2 FNYEAQ (reference sequence). The CDR3 covers 14 residues.

The genes are TRBV5-1 and TRBJ1-5, with 7 bases matching TRBD1. The germline CDR1 and CDR2 sequences are SGHRS and YFSETQ. The CDR3 is 15 amino acids. With 0 bases clipped from V and 3 bases from J, the junction kept 3 bases outside the gene matches. The CDR3 reads CASSLGQGDNQPQHF. The DNA of the CDR3 is TGCGCCAGCAGCTTGGGCCAGGGGGACAATCAGCCCCAGCATTTT.

The rearrangement uses TRBV5-8 and TRBJ2-5, with 13 nucleotides matching TRBD2. Germline lookup yields CDR1 SGHTS and CDR2 YDEGEE. CDR3 length: 16 amino acids. Trimming at V came to 4 bases and at J to 7 bases, leaving 10 bases not matched to a gene. CDR3 amino acids: CASSQGLAGSLGTQYF. The CDR3 DNA reads as TGTGCCAGCAGCCAGGGACTAGCGGGATCCTTAGGGACCCAGTACTTC. Looking up the rest from reference TRBV5-8 and TRBJ2-5 gives the full variable domain: EAGVTQSPTHLIKTRGQQATLRCSPISGHTSVYWYQQALGLGLQFLLWYDEGEERNRGNFPPRFSGRQFPNYSSELNVNALELEDSALYLCASSQGLAGSLGTQYFGPGTRLLVL.